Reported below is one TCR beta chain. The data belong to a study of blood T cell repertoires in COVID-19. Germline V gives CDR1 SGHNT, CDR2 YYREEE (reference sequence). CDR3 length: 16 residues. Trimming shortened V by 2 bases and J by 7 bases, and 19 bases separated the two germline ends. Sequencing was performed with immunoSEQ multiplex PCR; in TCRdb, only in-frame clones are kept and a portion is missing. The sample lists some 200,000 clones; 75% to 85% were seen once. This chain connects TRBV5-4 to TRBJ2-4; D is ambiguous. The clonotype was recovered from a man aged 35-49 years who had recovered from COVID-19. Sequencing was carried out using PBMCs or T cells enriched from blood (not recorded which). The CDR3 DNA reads TGTGCCAGCAGCTTACTTGACCCCATAGCTCCCAACATTCAGTACTTC. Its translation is CASSLLDPIAPNIQYF. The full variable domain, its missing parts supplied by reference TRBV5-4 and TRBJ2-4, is ETGVTQSPTHLIKTRGQQVTLRCSSQSGHNTVSWYQQALGQGPQFIFQYYREEENGRGNFPPRFSGLQFPNYSSELNVNALELDDSALYLCASSLLDPIAPNIQYFGAGTRLSVL.